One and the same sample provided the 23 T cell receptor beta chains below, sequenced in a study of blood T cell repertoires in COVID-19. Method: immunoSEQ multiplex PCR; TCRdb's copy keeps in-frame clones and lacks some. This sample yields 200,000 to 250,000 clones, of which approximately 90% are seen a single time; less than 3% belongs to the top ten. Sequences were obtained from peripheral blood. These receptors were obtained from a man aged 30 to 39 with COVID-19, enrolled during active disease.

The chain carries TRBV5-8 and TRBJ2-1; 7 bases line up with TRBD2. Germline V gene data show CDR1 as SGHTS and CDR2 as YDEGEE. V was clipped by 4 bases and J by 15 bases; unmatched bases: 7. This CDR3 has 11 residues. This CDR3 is CASSPAGVPFF. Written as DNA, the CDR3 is TGTGCCAGCAGCCCTGCGGGGGTACCGTTCTTC.

DNA for the CDR3: TGTGCCAGCAGCTTAGTCCCAGGAGGGCTGAACACTGAAGCTTTCTTT. Encoded protein: CASSLVPGGLNTEAFF. The chain employs TRBV7-9 and TRBJ1-1; no clear D gene. CDR1 is SEHNR, CDR2 FQNEAQ, per germline (reference sequence). This CDR3 has 16 residues. Trimming left V 1 base short and J 0 bases short, with 12 bases between.

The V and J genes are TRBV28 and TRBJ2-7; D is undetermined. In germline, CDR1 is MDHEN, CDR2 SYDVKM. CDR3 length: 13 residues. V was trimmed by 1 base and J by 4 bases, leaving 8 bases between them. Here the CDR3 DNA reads TGTGCCAGCAGTTTATATCCGGGTTACGAGCAGTACTTC. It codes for CASSLYPGYEQYF.

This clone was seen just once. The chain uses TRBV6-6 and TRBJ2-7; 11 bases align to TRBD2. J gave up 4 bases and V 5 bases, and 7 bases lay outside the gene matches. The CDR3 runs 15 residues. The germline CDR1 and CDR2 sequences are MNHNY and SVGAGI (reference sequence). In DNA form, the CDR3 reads TGTGCCAGCAGTCCCGGACTAGCGGGCGGGTACGAGCAGTACTTC. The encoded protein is CASSPGLAGGYEQYF.

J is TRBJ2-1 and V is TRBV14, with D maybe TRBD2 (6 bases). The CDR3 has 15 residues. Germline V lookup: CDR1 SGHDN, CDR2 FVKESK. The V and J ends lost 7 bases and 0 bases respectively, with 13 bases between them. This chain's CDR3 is CASTAGSYSYNEQFF. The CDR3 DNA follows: TGTGCCAGCACCGCGGGAAGTTACTCCTACAATGAGCAGTTCTTC.

The CDR3 nucleotides read TGTGCCAGCAGCGGGCACTCTGGGGCCAACGTCCTGACTTTC. Its protein product is CASSGHSGANVLTF. This rearrangement joins TRBV9 to TRBJ2-6; D unresolved. Deletions cut 3 bases from V and 0 bases from J, with 4 bases between. This CDR3 has 14 residues. Germline V gives CDR1 SGDLS, CDR2 YYNGEE.

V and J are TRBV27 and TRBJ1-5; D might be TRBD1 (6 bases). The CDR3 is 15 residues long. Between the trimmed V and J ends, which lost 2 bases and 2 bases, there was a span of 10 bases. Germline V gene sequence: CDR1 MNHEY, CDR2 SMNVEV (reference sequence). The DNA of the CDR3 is TGTGCCAGCAGTTTAACCAGGGGTGGCAATCAGCCCCAGCATTTT. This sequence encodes CASSLTRGGNQPQHF.

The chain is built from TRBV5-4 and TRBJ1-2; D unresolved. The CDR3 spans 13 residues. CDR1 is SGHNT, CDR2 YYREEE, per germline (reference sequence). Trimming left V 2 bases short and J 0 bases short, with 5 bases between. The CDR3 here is CASSFTANYGYTF. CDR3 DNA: TGTGCCAGCAGCTTTACAGCTAACTATGGCTACACCTTC.

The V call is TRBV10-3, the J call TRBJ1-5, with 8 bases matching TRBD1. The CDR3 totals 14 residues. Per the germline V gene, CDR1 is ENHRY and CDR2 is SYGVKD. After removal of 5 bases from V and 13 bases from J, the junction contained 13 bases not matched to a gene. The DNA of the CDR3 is TGTGCCATCAGTTCAACGACAGGGGCAGGGTCGCAGCATTTT. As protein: CAISSTTGAGSQHF.

This CDR3 is CASSYPRTGIIGELFF. The CDR3, as DNA: TGTGCCAGCAGCTACCCCCGGACAGGGATTATCGGGGAGCTGTTTTTT. The chain recombines TRBV7-9 with TRBJ2-2; 8 nucleotides agree with TRBD1. Per the germline V gene, CDR1 is SEHNR and CDR2 is FQNEAQ (reference sequence). With 4 bases clipped from V and 7 bases from J, the junction kept 11 bases outside the gene matches. The CDR3 is 16 amino acids.

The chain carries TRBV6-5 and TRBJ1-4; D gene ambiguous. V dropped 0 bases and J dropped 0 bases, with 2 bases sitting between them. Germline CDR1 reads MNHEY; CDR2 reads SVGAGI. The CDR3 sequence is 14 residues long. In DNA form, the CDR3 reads TGTGCCAGCAGTTACTCCACAACTAATGAAAAACTGTTTTTT. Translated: CASSYSTTNEKLFF.

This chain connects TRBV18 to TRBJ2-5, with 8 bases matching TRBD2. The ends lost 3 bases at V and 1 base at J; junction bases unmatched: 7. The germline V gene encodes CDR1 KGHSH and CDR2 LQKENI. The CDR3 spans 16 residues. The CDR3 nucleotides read TGTGCCAGCTCACCTACCAGCGGGAGTACCCAAGAGACCCAGTACTTC. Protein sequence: CASSPTSGSTQETQYF.

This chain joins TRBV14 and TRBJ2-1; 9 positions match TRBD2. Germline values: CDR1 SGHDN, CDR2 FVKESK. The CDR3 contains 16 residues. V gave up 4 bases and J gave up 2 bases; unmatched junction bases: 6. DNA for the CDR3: TGTGCCAGCAGCCCCAGCGGGGGGTTACCCTACAATGAGCAGTTCTTC. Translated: CASSPSGGLPYNEQFF.

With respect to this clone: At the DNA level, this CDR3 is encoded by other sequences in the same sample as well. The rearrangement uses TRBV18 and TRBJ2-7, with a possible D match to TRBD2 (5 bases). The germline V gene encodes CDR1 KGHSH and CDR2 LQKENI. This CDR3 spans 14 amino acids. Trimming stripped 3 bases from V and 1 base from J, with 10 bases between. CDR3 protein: CASSPGLASYEQYF. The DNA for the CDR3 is TGTGCCAGCTCACCGGGCCTAGCATCCTACGAGCAGTACTTC. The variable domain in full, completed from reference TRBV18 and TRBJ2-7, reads NAGVMQNPRHLVRRRGQEARLRCSPMKGHSHVYWYRQLPEEGLKFMVYLQKENIIDESGMPKERFSAEFPKEGPSILRIQQVVRGDSAAYFCASSPGLASYEQYFGPGTRLTVT.

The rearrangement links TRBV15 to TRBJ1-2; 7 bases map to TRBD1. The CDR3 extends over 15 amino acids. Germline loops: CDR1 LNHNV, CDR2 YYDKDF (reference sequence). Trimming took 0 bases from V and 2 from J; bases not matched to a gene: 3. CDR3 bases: TGTGCCACCAGCAGAGATGGGGGACAGAACTATGGCTACACCTTC. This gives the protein CATSRDGGQNYGYTF.

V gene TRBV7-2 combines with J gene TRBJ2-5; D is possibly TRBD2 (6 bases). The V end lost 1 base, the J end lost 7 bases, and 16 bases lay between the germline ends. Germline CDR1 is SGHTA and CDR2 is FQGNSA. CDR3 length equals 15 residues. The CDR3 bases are TGTGCCAGCAGCTTAGTGGTACAGGCGGAGGGGACCCAGTACTTC. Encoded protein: CASSLVVQAEGTQYF.

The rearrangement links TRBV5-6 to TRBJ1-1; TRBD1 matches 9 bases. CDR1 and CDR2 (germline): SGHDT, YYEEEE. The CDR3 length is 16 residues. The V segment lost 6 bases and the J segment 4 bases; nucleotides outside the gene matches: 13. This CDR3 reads CASNMEGQGSRTEAFF. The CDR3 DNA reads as TGTGCCAGCAACATGGAGGGACAGGGTTCTCGCACTGAAGCTTTCTTT.

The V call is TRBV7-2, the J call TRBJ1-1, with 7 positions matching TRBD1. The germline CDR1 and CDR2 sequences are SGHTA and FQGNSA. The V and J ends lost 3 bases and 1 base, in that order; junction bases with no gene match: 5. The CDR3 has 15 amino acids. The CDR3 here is CASSFAYRGNTEAFF. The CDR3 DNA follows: TGTGCCAGCAGCTTCGCCTACAGGGGGAACACTGAAGCTTTCTTT.

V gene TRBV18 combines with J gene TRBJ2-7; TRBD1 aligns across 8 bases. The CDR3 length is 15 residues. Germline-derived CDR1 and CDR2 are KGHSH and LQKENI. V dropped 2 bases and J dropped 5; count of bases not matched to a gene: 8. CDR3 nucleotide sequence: TGTGCCAGCTCACCAAGGACAGGGTCGGTCAACGAGCAGTACTTC. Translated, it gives CASSPRTGSVNEQYF.

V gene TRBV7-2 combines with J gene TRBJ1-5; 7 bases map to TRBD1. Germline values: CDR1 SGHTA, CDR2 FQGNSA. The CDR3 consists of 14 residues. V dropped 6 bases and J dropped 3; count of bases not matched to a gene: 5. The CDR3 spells CASRTTGDNQPQHF. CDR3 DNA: TGTGCCAGCAGGACTACAGGGGACAATCAGCCCCAGCATTTT.

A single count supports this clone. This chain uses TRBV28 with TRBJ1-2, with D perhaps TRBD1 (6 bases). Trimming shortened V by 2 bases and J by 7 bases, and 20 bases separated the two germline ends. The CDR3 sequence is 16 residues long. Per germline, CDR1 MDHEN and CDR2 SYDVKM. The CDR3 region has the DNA TGTGCCAGCAGTTTAAGGGTAACAGGGCGGAAAGGTGGCTACACCTTC. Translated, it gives CASSLRVTGRKGGYTF.

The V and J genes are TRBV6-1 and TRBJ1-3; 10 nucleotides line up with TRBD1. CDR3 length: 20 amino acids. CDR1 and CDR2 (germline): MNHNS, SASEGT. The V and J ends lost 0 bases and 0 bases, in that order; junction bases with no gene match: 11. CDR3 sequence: CASSEAIWYGQGVSGNTIYF. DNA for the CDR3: TGTGCCAGCAGTGAAGCGATTTGGTACGGACAGGGGGTCTCTGGAAACACCATATATTTT.

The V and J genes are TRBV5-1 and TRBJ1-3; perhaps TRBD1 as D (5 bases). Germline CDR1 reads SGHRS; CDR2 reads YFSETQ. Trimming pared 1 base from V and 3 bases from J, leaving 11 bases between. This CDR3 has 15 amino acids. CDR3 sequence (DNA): TGCGCCAGCAGCTTGAAGTCAGGGTTTGGAAACACCATATATTTT. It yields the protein CASSLKSGFGNTIYF.